Below, 15 T cell receptor beta chains from the same sample are listed, as sequenced in a study of blood T cell repertoires in COVID-19. Here immunoSEQ multiplex PCR was the method, and the copy in TCRdb shows in-frame clones only, minus some. The table records 200,000 to 250,000 clones, 75% to 85% of them present only once. Sequencing was carried out using peripheral blood. These receptor sequences come from a man in his forties or fifties with active or convalescent COVID-19.

This sequence joins TRBV27 and TRBJ1-6, with D possibly being TRBD1 (5 bases). This CDR3 comprises 14 residues. The V end lost 5 bases, the J end lost 7 bases, and 12 bases lay between the germline ends. Germline lookup yields CDR1 MNHEY and CDR2 SMNVEV (reference sequence). CDR3 loop: CASSPGGGNSPLHF. The CDR3 nucleotides read TGTGCCAGCAGTCCGGGGGGTGGGAATTCACCCCTCCACTTT.

The V and J genes are TRBV2 and TRBJ2-4; D possibly corresponds to TRBD2 (6 bases). V dropped 7 bases and J dropped 7 bases, with 11 bases sitting between them. CDR3 length: 12 residues. Germline V gives CDR1 SNHLY, CDR2 FYNNEI. The CDR3 protein is CASNWGENIQYF. In DNA, the CDR3 is TGTGCCAGCAATTGGGGGGAGAACATTCAGTACTTC.

V and J are TRBV28 and TRBJ2-1; perhaps TRBD1 as D (6 bases). V was trimmed by 2 bases and J by 7 bases, leaving 15 bases between them. This CDR3 has 15 residues. From germline, CDR1 is MDHEN and CDR2 SYDVKM. This CDR3 reads CASSLIQGWRNEQFF. The CDR3 DNA reads as TGTGCCAGCAGTTTAATCCAGGGGTGGAGAAATGAGCAGTTCTTC.

The chain carries TRBV11-2 and TRBJ1-2; D gene unclear. Germline assignment: CDR1 SGHAT and CDR2 FQNNGV. V lost 2 bases and J lost 8, with 12 bases in between. There are 13 residues in the CDR3. The CDR3 DNA is TGTGCCAGCAGCTTATTGGGTCGGGGAGGCTACACCTTC. It yields the protein CASSLLGRGGYTF.

The chain carries TRBV6-1 and TRBJ2-7; the D is unclear. Germline V gene data show CDR1 as MNHNS and CDR2 as SASEGT. CDR3 length equals 12 residues. Deletions cut 1 base from V and 6 bases from J, with 7 bases between. The CDR3, as DNA: TGTGCCAGCAGTGAAGTAGTCTCCGAGCAGTACGTC. Its protein product is CASSEVVSEQYV.

V and J are TRBV18 and TRBJ2-7, with 8 bases that match TRBD1. From germline, CDR1 is KGHSH and CDR2 LQKENI. V was clipped by 1 base and J by 5 bases; unmatched bases: 10. This CDR3 spans 16 amino acids. CDR3 amino acids: CASSPRTGSLFDEQYV. The CDR3 coding sequence is TGTGCCAGCTCACCACGGACAGGGAGTCTGTTTGACGAGCAGTACGTC.

This clone appeared a single time. This chain links TRBV15 with TRBJ1-2; unclear D gene. The CDR3 is 15 residues long. Between the trimmed V and J ends, which lost 5 bases and 5 bases, there was a span of 18 bases. CDR1 is LNHNV and CDR2 is YYDKDF in the germline V gene (reference sequence). Here the CDR3 reads CATSHPGFSDYGYTF. The CDR3 nucleotides are TGTGCCACCAGCCATCCCGGGTTCTCAGATTATGGCTACACCTTC.

The V and J genes are TRBV9 and TRBJ1-2, with a possible D match to TRBD1 (6 bases). Germline V gene sequence: CDR1 SGDLS, CDR2 YYNGEE. Trimming shortened V by 4 bases and J by 2 bases, and 18 bases separated the two germline ends. The CDR3 sequence is 16 residues long. The CDR3 DNA is TGTGCCAGCAGCCGAACGGGGCAGGGGACCAACTATGGCTACACCTTC. Protein sequence: CASSRTGQGTNYGYTF.

This chain joins TRBV5-1 and TRBJ2-7; 11 nucleotides align to TRBD2. J was trimmed by 3 bases and V by 2 bases; bases with no gene match: 4. CDR3 size: 15 residues. Germline V gene sequence: CDR1 SGHRS, CDR2 YFSETQ. The CDR3 bases are TGCGCCAGCAGCTTACTAGCGGGGGCTTTCTACGAGCAGTACTTC. Its protein is CASSLLAGAFYEQYF.

The gene calls are TRBV6-2 or TRBV6-3 and TRBJ2-7, with D possibly being TRBD1 (6 bases). Trimming pared 2 bases from V and 2 bases from J, leaving 25 bases between. CDR1 is MNHEY and CDR2 is SVGEGT in the germline V gene. CDR3 size: 19 residues. CDR3 protein: CASSYLLIPGQSSPYEQYV. The CDR3 coding sequence is TGTGCCAGCAGTTACCTACTTATTCCCGGACAGTCAAGCCCCTACGAGCAGTACGTC.

The gene calls are TRBV18 and TRBJ1-6; D gene uncertain. Germline CDR1 and CDR2: KGHSH and LQKENI. CDR3 length equals 15 residues. V was clipped by 4 bases and J by 7 bases, with 14 bases between them. CDR3 sequence (DNA): TGTGCCAGCTCACTTCAGCAACGGGAGAATTCACCCCTCCACTTT. Encoded protein: CASSLQQRENSPLHF.

This chain joins TRBV18 and TRBJ2-1; no clear D gene. Deletions cut 0 bases from V and 3 bases from J, with 6 bases between. CDR3 length: 14 residues. CDR1 is KGHSH, CDR2 LQKENI, per germline. CDR3 DNA: TGTGCCAGCTCACCACCGAGTCTCTACAATGAGCAGTTCTTC. Translation gives CASSPPSLYNEQFF. Combining the CDR3 with reference TRBV18 and TRBJ2-1 gives the whole variable domain NAGVMQNPRHLVRRRGQEARLRCSPMKGHSHVYWYRQLPEEGLKFMVYLQKENIIDESGMPKERFSAEFPKEGPSILRIQQVVRGDSAAYFCASSPPSLYNEQFFGPGTRLTVL.

The V and J genes are TRBV5-6 and TRBJ1-2; the match to TRBD1 covers 12 bases. The CDR3 spans 13 residues. Germline V gives CDR1 SGHDT, CDR2 YYEEEE. With V trimmed by 3 bases and J by 7 bases, 1 base remained unmatched. CDR3 coding DNA: TGTGCCAGCAGCTGGGACAGGGGGCTTGGCTACACCTTC. It is translated as CASSWDRGLGYTF. The full variable domain, its missing parts supplied by reference TRBV5-6 and TRBJ1-2, is DAGVTQSPTHLIKTRGQQVTLRCSPKSGHDTVSWYQQALGQGPQFIFQYYEEEERQRGNFPDRFSGHQFPNYSSELNVNALLLGDSALYLCASSWDRGLGYTFGSGTRLTVV.

This clone was observed a handful of times. The chain joins TRBV4-1 to TRBJ1-3, with D unclear. The CDR3 is 15 residues long. V was trimmed by 1 base and J by 2 bases, leaving 9 bases between them. Germline V gene sequence: CDR1 MGHRA, CDR2 YSYEKL. The DNA for the CDR3 is TGCGCCAGCAGCCAAGCGGGTGGTGCTGGAAACACCATATATTTT. Amino acids: CASSQAGGAGNTIYF.

V is TRBV7-9 and J is TRBJ2-1; TRBD2 agrees at 10 bases. The CDR3 sequence is 15 residues long. Germline CDR1 and CDR2: SEHNR and FQNEAQ (reference sequence). V lost 0 bases and J lost 5; bases outside the gene matches: 1. The CDR3 is CASSLAAGGDNEQFF. The CDR3 DNA sequence: TGTGCCAGCAGCTTAGCAGCGGGAGGGGACAATGAGCAGTTCTTC. Drawing the rest from reference TRBV7-9 and TRBJ2-1, the complete variable domain is DTGVSQNPRHKITKRGQNVTFRCDPISEHNRLYWYRQTLGQGPEFLTYFQNEAQLEKSRLLSDRFSAERPKGSFSTLEIQRTEQGDSAMYLCASSLAAGGDNEQFFGPGTRLTVL.